The entry that follows covers one TCR beta chain sequence. The TCR library protocol attached unique molecular identifiers to the individual cDNA molecules. TCRdb reprocessed the 5' RACE reads via MiXCR and lists one record per CDR3 protein. Among about 55,000 distinct CDR3 sequences listed, around 7% were seen once. The V end lost 1 base, the J end lost 5 bases, and 8 bases lay between the germline ends. Germline loops: CDR1 SGHTA, CDR2 FQGNSA. There are 13 residues in the CDR3. The sample originates from a study of early T cells in non-severe SARS-CoV-2 infection. This material consisted of whole blood, taken at baseline. The source of this sequence is an adult who was a healthcare worker with PCR-confirmed SARS-CoV-2 infection or an uninfected control (not recorded which). The genes are TRBV7-2 and TRBJ2-5; D gene ambiguous. The CDR3 is CASSLVVSETQYF. CDR3 bases: TGTGCCAGCAGCTTAGTGGTGTCGGAGACCCAGTACTTC.